This T cell receptor beta chain appears in the sequencing data of a study of cytomegalovirus exposure and HLA in healthy donors. Study as a whole: Later analysis reported that the 120 or so validation repertoires shared the platform of the approximately 670 first-cohort repertoires. Findings of the study overall: Most TCR sequences were uncommon, yet certain public TCRs appeared in many donors. The classifier reportedly diagnosed cytomegalovirus status with high sensitivity and specificity.

Worth noting for this clone: The antigen is undetermined.

The 120-subject validation cohort, separate from the roughly 700-subject first cohort, included the donors. TCRdb's copy holds only in-frame clones and misses some; the assay was immunoSEQ multiplex PCR. The sample contains 120,000 to 150,000 clones, approximately 86% of which appear only once. Germline CDR1 SEHNR, CDR2 FQNEAQ (reference sequence). The CDR3 runs to 16 residues. V was clipped by 5 bases and J by 6 bases; unmatched bases: 9. The TCR sequence derives from a woman aged 18-30 years in good health and CMV-seropositive. This chain connects TRBV7-9 to TRBJ1-6, with 8 bases matching TRBD1. The sequencing input was PBMCs. The CDR3 loop reads CASSPSGQATNSPLHF. The DNA of the CDR3 is TGTGCCAGCAGCCCCTCGGGACAGGCTACTAATTCACCCCTCCACTTT.